This T cell receptor (beta chain) is from a study of T cells after yellow fever vaccination. The overall study: Fractions low in cell number were prepared with SMART-Seq v4 Ultra Low Input.

This clonotype has more than one count but fewer than ten. Its specificity is not known. General study findings and limits: Overlap between CD4 and CD8 compartments was detected for a small share of clonotypes.

V was cut by 3 bases and J by 6 bases, with 12 bases left in between. The CDR3 sequence is 14 residues long. In germline, CDR1 is MNHEY, CDR2 SMNVEV (reference sequence). TCRdb recomputed calls from the 5' RACE reads with MiXCR, one row per CDR3 protein. The sample lists around 500,000 distinct CDR3 sequences; about a fifth were seen once. Source: PBMCs, taken roughly 20 days after the first yellow fever vaccination. The chain uses TRBV27 and TRBJ1-5, with D tentatively TRBD1 (5 bases). The TCR comes from a man between 18 and 35 years old who received the YFV17D yellow fever vaccine. This CDR3 is CASSLQGFGQPQHF. The CDR3, as DNA: TGTGCCAGCAGTTTGCAGGGATTCGGTCAGCCCCAGCATTTT.